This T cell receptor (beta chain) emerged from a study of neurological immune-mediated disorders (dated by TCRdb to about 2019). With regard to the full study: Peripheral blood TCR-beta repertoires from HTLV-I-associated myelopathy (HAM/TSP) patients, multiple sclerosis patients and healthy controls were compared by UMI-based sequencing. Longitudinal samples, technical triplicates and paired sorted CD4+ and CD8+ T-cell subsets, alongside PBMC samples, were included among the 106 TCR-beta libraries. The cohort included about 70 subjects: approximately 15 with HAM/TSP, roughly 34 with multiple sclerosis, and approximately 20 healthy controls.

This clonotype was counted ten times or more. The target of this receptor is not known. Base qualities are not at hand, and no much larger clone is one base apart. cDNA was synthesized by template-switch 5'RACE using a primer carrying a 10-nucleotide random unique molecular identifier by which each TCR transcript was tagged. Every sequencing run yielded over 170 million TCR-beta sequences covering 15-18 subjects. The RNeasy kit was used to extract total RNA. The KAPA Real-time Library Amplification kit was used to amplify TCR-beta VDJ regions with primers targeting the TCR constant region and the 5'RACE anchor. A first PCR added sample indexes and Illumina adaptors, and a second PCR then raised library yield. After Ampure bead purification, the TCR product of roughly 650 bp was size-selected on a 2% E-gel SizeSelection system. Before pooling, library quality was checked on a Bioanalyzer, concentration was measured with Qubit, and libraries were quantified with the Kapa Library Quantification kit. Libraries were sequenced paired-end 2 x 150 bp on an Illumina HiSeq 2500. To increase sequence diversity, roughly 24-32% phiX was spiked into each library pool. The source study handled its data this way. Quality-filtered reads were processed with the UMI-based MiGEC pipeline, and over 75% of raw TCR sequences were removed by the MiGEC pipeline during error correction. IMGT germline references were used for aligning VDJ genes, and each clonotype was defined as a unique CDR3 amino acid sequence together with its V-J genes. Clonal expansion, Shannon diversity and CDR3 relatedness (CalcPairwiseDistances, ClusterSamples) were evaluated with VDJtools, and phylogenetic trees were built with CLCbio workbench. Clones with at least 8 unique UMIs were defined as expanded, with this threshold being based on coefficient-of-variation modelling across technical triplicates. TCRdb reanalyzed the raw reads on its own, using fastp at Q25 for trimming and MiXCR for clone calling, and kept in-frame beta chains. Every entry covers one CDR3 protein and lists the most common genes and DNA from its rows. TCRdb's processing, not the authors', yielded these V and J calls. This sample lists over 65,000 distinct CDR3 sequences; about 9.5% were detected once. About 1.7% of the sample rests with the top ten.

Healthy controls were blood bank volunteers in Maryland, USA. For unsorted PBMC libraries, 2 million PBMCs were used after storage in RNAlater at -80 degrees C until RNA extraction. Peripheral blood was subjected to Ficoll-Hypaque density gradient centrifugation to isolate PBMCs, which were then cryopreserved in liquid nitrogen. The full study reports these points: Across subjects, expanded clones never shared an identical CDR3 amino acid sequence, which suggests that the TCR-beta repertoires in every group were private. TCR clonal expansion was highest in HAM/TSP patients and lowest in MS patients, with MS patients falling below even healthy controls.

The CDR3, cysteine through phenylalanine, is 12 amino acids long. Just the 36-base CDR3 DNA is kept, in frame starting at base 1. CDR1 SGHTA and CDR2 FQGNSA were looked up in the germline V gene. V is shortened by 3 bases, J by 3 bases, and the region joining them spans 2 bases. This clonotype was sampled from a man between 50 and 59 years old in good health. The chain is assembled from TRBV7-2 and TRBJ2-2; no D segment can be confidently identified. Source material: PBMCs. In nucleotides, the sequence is TGTGCCAGCAGCTTCTACACCGGGGAGCTGTTTTTT. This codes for CASSFYTGELFF.